This T cell receptor (beta chain) was documented in a study of T cell responses to AZD1222 COVID-19 vaccine. Here immunoSEQ multiplex PCR was the method, and the copy in TCRdb shows in-frame clones only, minus some. The repertoire holds some 90,000 clones, with 65% to 90% as singletons. CDR3 length: 12 amino acids. Trimming pared 10 bases from V and 8 bases from J, leaving 17 bases between. The V gene's germline CDR1 is SNHLY and CDR2 FYNNEI. This rearrangement joins TRBV2 to TRBJ1-2; the D gene is possibly TRBD1 (6 bases). The origin of this receptor is an adult in good health. The sample was peripheral blood, taken on day 0 of AZD1222 vaccination. CDR3 sequence reads: CAKQGQGWGYTF. The CDR3 DNA reads as TGTGCCAAGCAGGGGCAGGGGTGGGGCTACACCTTC.